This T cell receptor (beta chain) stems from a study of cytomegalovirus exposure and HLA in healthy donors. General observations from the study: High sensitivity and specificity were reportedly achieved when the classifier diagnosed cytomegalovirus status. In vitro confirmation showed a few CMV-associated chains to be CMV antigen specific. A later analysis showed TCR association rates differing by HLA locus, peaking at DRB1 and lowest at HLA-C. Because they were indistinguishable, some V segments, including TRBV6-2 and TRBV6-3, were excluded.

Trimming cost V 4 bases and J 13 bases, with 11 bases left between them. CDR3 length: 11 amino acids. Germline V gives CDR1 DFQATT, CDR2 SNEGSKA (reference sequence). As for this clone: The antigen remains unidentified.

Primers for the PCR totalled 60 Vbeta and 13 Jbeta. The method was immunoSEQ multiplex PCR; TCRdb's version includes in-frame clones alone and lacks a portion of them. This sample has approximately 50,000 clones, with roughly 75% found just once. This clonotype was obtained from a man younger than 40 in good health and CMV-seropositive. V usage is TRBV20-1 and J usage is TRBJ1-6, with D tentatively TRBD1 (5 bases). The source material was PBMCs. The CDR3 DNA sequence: TGCAGTGCTATCAAGGGGAGGCCCCTCCACTTT. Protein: CSAIKGRPLHF.